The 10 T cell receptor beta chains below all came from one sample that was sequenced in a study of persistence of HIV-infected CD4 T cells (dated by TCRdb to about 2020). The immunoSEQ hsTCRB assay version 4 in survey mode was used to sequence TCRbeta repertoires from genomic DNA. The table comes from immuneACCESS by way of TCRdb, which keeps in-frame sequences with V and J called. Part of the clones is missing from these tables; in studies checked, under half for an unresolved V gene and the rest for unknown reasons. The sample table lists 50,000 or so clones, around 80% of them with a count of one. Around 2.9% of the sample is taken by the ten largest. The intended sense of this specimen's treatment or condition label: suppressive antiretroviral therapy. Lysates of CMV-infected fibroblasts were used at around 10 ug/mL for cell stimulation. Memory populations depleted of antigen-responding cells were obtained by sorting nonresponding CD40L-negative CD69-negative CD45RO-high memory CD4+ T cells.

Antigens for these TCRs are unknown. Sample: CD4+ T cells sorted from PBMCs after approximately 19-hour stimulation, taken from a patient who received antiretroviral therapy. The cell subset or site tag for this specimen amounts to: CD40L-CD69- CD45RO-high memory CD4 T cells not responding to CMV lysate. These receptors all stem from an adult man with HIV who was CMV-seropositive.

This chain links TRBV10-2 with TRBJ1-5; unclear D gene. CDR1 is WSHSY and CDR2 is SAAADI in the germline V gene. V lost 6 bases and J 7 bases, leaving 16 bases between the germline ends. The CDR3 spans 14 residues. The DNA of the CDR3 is TGCGCCAGCAGGGGAGAACCCCAAGGCCAGCCCCAGCATTTT. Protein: CASRGEPQGQPQHF.

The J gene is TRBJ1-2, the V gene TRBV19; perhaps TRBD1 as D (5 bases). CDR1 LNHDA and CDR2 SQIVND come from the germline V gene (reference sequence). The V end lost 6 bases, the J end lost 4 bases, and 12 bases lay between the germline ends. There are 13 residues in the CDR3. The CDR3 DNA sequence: TGTGCCAGTAGAGAGCAGGGTCTCTATGGCTACACCTTC. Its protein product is CASREQGLYGYTF.

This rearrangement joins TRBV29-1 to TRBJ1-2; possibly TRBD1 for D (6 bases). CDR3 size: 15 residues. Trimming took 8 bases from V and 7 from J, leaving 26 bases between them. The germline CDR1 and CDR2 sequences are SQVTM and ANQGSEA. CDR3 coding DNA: TGCAGCTACGCCGCTTTGAGTTGGTCAGGGGTTGGCTACACCTTC. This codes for CSYAALSWSGVGYTF.

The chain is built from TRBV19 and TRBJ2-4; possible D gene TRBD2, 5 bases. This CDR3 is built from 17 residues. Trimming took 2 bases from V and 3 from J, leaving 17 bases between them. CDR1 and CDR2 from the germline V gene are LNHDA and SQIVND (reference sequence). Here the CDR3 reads CASSITTSGRGKNIQYF. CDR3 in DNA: TGTGCCAGTAGTATAACAACGAGCGGACGGGGCAAAAACATTCAGTACTTC.

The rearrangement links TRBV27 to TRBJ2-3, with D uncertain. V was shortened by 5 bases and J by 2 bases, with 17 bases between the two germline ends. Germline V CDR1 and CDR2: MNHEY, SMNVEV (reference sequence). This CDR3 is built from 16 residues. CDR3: CASSRHPNRITDTQYF. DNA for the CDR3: TGTGCCAGCAGTCGTCACCCCAATCGGATCACAGATACGCAGTATTTT.

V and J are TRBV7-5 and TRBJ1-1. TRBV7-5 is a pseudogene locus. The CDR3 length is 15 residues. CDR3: CVRSLEGGLNAEAFF. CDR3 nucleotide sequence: TGTGTCAGAAGCTTAGAGGGAGGGTTAAATGCTGAAGCTTTCTTT.

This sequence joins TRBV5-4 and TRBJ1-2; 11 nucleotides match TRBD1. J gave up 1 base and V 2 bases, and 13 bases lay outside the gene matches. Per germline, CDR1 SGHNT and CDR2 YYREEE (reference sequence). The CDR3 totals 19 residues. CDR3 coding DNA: TGTGCCAGCAGCTTAAAAGGACAGGGGGCGAGAGGGCTTAACTATGGCTACACCTTC. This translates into CASSLKGQGARGLNYGYTF.

CDR3 residues: CASSFHGQGAREQYF. CDR3 in DNA: TGTGCCAGCAGTTTCCACGGACAGGGGGCCAGGGAGCAGTACTTC. V and J are TRBV27 and TRBJ2-7; 11 bases map to TRBD1. Germline loops: CDR1 MNHEY, CDR2 SMNVEV (reference sequence). The CDR3 runs to 15 residues. V shed 3 bases and J 7 bases; nucleotides not matched to a gene: 8.

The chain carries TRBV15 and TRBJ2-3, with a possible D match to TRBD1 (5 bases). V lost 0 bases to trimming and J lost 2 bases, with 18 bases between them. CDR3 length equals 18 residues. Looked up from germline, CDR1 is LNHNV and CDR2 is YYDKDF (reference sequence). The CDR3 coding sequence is TGTGCCACCAGCAGAGATGTGGGGCGGTCAGGTTCCACAGATACGCAGTATTTT. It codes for CATSRDVGRSGSTDTQYF. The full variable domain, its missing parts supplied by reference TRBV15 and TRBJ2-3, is DAMVIQNPRYQVTQFGKPVTLSCSQTLNHNVMYWYQQKSSQAPKLLFHYYDKDFNNEADTPDNFQSRRPNTSFCFLDIRSPGLGDTAMYLCATSRDVGRSGSTDTQYFGPGTRLTVL.

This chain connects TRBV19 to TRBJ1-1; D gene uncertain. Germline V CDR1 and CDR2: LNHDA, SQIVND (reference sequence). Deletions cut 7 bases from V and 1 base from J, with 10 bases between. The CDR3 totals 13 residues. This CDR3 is CASTGRWNTEAFF. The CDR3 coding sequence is TGTGCCAGTACTGGGCGGTGGAACACTGAAGCTTTCTTT.